This T cell receptor (beta chain) was sequenced during a study of blood T cell repertoires in COVID-19. Study-level background: The United States, Italy and Spain supplied acute and convalescent COVID-19 samples. From T cells, B-cell-depleted T cells, or PBMCs came the material, which was cDNA or gDNA.

In the original workflow: The authors estimated nucleated cell counts from reference gene primer amplification. Clones were sequenced by immunoSEQ multiplex PCR, and TCRdb holds only the in-frame ones, with some missing. For V, J and clone size, that table is used; D and trimming come from the DNA. The data contain approximately 100,000 clones, roughly 69% of them singletons. CDR3 length: 15 residues. The V end lost 2 bases, the J end lost 3 bases, and 15 bases lay between the germline ends. Germline V gene sequence: CDR1 SGHKS, CDR2 YYEKEE (reference sequence). The TCR comes from a man older than 75 with acute or convalescent COVID-19. Material: peripheral blood. This chain links TRBV5-5 with TRBJ2-7; a weak D match, TRBD2 (5 bases). The CDR3 DNA follows: TGTGCCAGCAGCTTAATTATCGAGGGAAGCTACGAGCAGTACTTC. This sequence encodes CASSLIIEGSYEQYF. Full variable domain (rest looked up from reference TRBV5-5 and TRBJ2-7): DAGVTQSPTHLIKTRGQQVTLRCSPISGHKSVSWYQQVLGQGPQFIFQYYEKEERGRGNFPDRFSARQFPNYSSELNVNALLLGDSALYLCASSLIIEGSYEQYFGPGTRLTVT.